The clone carrying this T cell receptor beta chain showed up just a few times. Antigen specificity is unknown. The V gene end was trimmed by 6 bases and the J gene end by 0 bases; junction bases not matched to a gene: 6. Looked up from germline, CDR1 is WSHSY and CDR2 is SAAADI. The CDR3 has 17 residues. Libraries were made from TCR beta cDNA, and they carried unique molecular identifiers. T cells numbering roughly 0.85 to 11 million yielded 500,000 to 550,000 cDNA molecules. TCRdb fed the PCR reads into MiXCR, producing one record per CDR3 protein. Of about 540,000 distinct CDR3 sequences detected, roughly 34% appear once; the ten largest clones hold under 7%. The data derive from a study of post-analysis software for immune sequencing data. Looking at the study overall: Patients with relapsing-remitting, secondary progressive and progressive-relapsing multiple sclerosis courses were all represented. Study-level results: Samples made in the same batch grouped tightly together by F measure. Four or five TRBV segments (TRBV5-6, TRBV5-1 and TRBV20-1 among them) occurred more frequently in patients than in controls. Compared against controls, patients with multiple sclerosis displayed significantly lower normalized Chao1 diversity.

The sample comprised blood. The sequence was obtained from a girl younger than 18 with multiple sclerosis. The genes are TRBV10-2 and TRBJ2-3, with TRBD2 identical over 13 bases. The CDR3 sequence: CASRAGLAGTSTDTQYF. The CDR3 bases are TGCGCCAGCAGAGCGGGACTAGCGGGGACCAGCACAGATACGCAGTATTTT.